The clone carrying this T cell receptor beta chain occurred a few times. Assay used: immunoSEQ multiplex PCR; TCRdb lists only in-frame clones, some missing. This table holds about 25,000 clones, 86% found once. This entry is derived from a study of blood T cell repertoires in COVID-19. The CDR3 is 14 amino acids. V was pared by 2 bases and J by 8 bases, with 10 bases between. Germline CDR1 reads LGHNA; CDR2 reads YSLEER. This sequence originates from an elderly woman with acute or convalescent COVID-19. The genes are TRBV4-3 and TRBJ1-6; tentative D call: TRBD1 (5 bases). Sample: peripheral blood. CDR3: CASSQRGEDSPLHF. Written as DNA, the CDR3 is TGCGCCAGCAGCCAACGGGGGGAGGATTCACCCCTCCACTTT.